This T cell receptor beta chain was identified in a study of blood T cell repertoires in COVID-19. The germline V gene has CDR1 MNHEY and CDR2 SVGAGI. The CDR3 contains 16 residues. V trimming: 4 bases; J trimming: 6 bases; junction bases outside the gene matches: 11. Profiled with immunoSEQ multiplex PCR; TCRdb holds only in-frame clones, not every one. This table holds roughly 250,000 clones, approximately 84% found once. The sequenced material came from PBMCs or T cells enriched from blood (not recorded which). The chain carries TRBV6-5 and TRBJ2-7; 11 bases map to TRBD2. This receptor was taken from a middle-aged woman with acute COVID-19. This chain's CDR3 is CASSSYSSGRFSEQYF. DNA for the CDR3: TGTGCCAGCAGTTCTTATTCTAGCGGGAGGTTCTCCGAGCAGTACTTC.